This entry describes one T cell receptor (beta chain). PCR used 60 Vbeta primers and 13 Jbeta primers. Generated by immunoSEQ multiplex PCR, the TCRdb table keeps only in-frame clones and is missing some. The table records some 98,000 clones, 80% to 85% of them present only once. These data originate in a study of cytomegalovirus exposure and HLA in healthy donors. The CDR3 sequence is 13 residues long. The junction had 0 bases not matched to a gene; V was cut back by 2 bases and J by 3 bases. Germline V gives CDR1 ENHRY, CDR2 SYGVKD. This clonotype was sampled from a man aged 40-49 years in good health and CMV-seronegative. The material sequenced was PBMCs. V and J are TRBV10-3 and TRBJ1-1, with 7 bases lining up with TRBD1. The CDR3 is CAISETGDTEAFF. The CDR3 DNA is TGTGCCATCAGTGAGACAGGGGACACTGAAGCTTTCTTT.